Here is one T cell receptor (beta chain) with its context. Germline V lookup: CDR1 MNHEY, CDR2 SMNVEV (reference sequence). With 6 bases clipped from V and 3 bases from J, the junction kept 8 bases outside the gene matches. This CDR3 has 15 residues. Sequenced by immunoSEQ multiplex PCR; TCRdb stores in-frame clones only, minus some. The data show about 7,900 clones, roughly 84% seen once. Blood got drawn at baseline, again on cycle 4 day 1, and then on cycle 7 day 1. The data were taken from a study of OX40 agonist ivuxolimab in advanced cancers. The J gene is TRBJ2-1, the V gene TRBV27; 7 bases fit TRBD2. The receptor comes from an adult with an advanced solid tumor such as melanoma, head and neck, liver or kidney cancer. The material sequenced was CD4+ or CD8+ T cells sorted from blood, taken in a trial of the OX40 agonist ivuxolimab. CDR3 nucleotide sequence: TGTGCCAGCAGGTTGGGCGGGAGTGGCTACAATGAGCAGTTCTTC. This codes for CASRLGGSGYNEQFF.